Each of the 2 T cell receptor beta chains below was sequenced from the same sample in a study of blood T cell repertoires in COVID-19. Profiled with immunoSEQ multiplex PCR; TCRdb holds only in-frame clones, not every one. Here the sample spans 200,000 to 250,000 clones, about four fifths being singletons. The sequencing input was peripheral blood. These receptors all come from a woman older than 75 with COVID-19, enrolled during active disease.

The chain couples TRBV6-5 to TRBJ2-5; D perhaps matches TRBD2 (7 bases). The V end was cut by 3 bases, the J end by 9 bases, with 23 bases between. Germline values: CDR1 MNHEY, CDR2 SVGAGI. This CDR3 is 16 amino acids long. The CDR3 protein is CASSYEGGGPPRSQYF. CDR3 DNA: TGTGCCAGCAGTTATGAGGGGGGGGGACCTCCGAGGTCCCAGTACTTC.

The chain links TRBV25-1 to TRBJ1-6, with 10 bases that match TRBD1. The CDR3 has 14 amino acids. Germline V gene data show CDR1 as MGHDK and CDR2 as SYGVNS. The trim removed 8 bases at V and 9 bases at J, leaving 7 bases unmatched. This CDR3 reads CASGRQGASSPLHF. The CDR3 DNA reads TGTGCCAGCGGGAGACAGGGGGCTTCTTCACCCCTCCACTTT.